The entry below describes one T cell receptor (beta chain). Those who participated ranged in age from roughly 18 to 89 years and resided in some 24 US areas. Clones were read by immunoSEQ multiplex PCR, and TCRdb kept only the in-frame ones, dropping some. Here the sample spans roughly 250,000 clones, roughly 87% being singletons. The sample belongs to a study of blood T cell repertoires in COVID-19. Study-wide background: The analysed material was cDNA or gDNA that came from T cells, B-cell-depleted T cells, or PBMCs.

The CDR3 runs 14 residues. The V end was cut by 5 bases, the J end by 0 bases, with 7 bases between. Germline V gene data show CDR1 as KGHDR and CDR2 as SFDVKD. Sequenced: PBMCs or T cells enriched from blood (not recorded which). The gene calls are TRBV24-1 and TRBJ1-5; no reliable D call. This TCR came from a woman aged 25 to 39 with acute COVID-19. CDR3: CATSASTSNQPQHF. In DNA, the CDR3 is TGTGCCACCAGTGCCAGTACTAGCAATCAGCCCCAGCATTTT.